The 14 T cell receptor beta chains below all came from one sample that was sequenced in a study of T cells expressing NK-cell markers. TCRdb reanalyzed the 5' RACE reads and collapses them to one entry per CDR3 protein, without DNA. This sample carries 130,000 to 150,000 distinct CDR3 sequences, with roughly 12% going to the ten biggest clones. Sequenced input: blood T cells: a sorted CD56 or NKG2C T cell subset, CD4+ or CD8+ T cells, or bulk PBMC T cells (not recorded which). The source is a man aged 18-30 years in good health.

The chain joins TRBV6-1 to TRBJ1-1; TCRdb indicates TRBD1, and absent DNA this call remains unverified. The germline gives CDR1 MNHNS, CDR2 SASEGT. The CDR3 spans 14 residues. The CDR3: CASSANRKNTEAFF.

The rearrangement uses TRBV7-2 and TRBJ2-7; TCRdb's D call of TRBD2 is untestable without DNA. CDR3 length equals 13 residues. Germline CDR1 reads SGHTA; CDR2 reads FQGNSA. The CDR3 region is CASSLGGGAEQYF.

V is TRBV12-3 or TRBV12-4 and J is TRBJ2-3; TCRdb's D call of TRBD2 is untestable without DNA. CDR3 length: 15 residues. The CDR3 loop is CASNPAGFITDTQYF.

The chain uses TRBV25-1 and TRBJ2-1; the D gene TCRdb calls, TRBD2, cannot be checked with no DNA. This CDR3 is built from 14 residues. CDR1 is MGHDK, CDR2 SYGVNS, per germline. The CDR3 reads CASSLSGRINEQFF.

CDR3 sequence: CASSRVSGDYNEQFF. The chain carries TRBV19 and TRBJ2-1; TCRdb calls TRBD2, which cannot be checked without DNA. The CDR3 totals 15 residues. The germline V gene encodes CDR1 LNHDA and CDR2 SQIVND (reference sequence).

CDR3 protein: CASIQTGTTEAFF. The rearrangement links TRBV19 to TRBJ1-1; TCRdb names TRBD1, which stays unverified in the absence of DNA. Germline assignment: CDR1 LNHDA and CDR2 SQIVND (reference sequence). This CDR3 has 13 residues.

The V and J genes are TRBV12-3 or TRBV12-4 and TRBJ1-1; without DNA, the TCRdb call of TRBD1 cannot be checked. This CDR3 contains 14 residues. CDR3 sequence: CASSWGAGGTEAFF.

The gene calls are TRBV5-5 and TRBJ2-1; TCRdb selects TRBD2, and the lack of DNA leaves this call unchecked. In germline, CDR1 is SGHKS, CDR2 YYEKEE (reference sequence). The CDR3 is made up of 14 amino acids. CDR3: CASSLATGLNEQFF.

The chain uses TRBV12-3 or TRBV12-4 and TRBJ2-1; TCRdb lists TRBD2, though no DNA is available to test this call. The CDR3 length is 14 residues. CDR3 in amino acids: CASGAGGPYNEQFF.

The chain employs TRBV6-1 and TRBJ1-1. Germline V lookup: CDR1 MNHNS, CDR2 SASEGT. This CDR3 spans 13 amino acids. The CDR3 loop is CASRMLGRAEAFF.

The rearrangement links TRBV7-7 to TRBJ2-3; lacking DNA, the TRBD2 call made by TCRdb goes unchecked. The CDR3 sequence is 15 residues long. The germline V gene has CDR1 SSHAT and CDR2 FNYEAQ (reference sequence). CDR3 residues: CASSLVAGGPDTQYF.

The gene calls are TRBV12-3 or TRBV12-4 and TRBJ1-4; TCRdb gives TRBD1 as the D gene, but with no DNA this cannot be confirmed. This CDR3 is built from 16 residues. CDR3 loop: CASSVSGDRGYEKLFF.

The CDR3 reads CASSGGKTGEGETQYF. The chain employs TRBV11-2 and TRBJ2-5; TCRdb designates TRBD1, a call that cannot be tested without DNA. From germline, CDR1 is SGHAT and CDR2 FQNNGV. The CDR3 covers 16 residues.

This rearrangement joins TRBV11-2 to TRBJ2-1; TCRdb gives TRBD1 as the D gene, but with no DNA this cannot be confirmed. The CDR3 length is 14 residues. CDR1 is SGHAT and CDR2 is FQNNGV in the germline V gene. The CDR3 spells CASSPGTKLNEQFF.